This T cell receptor (beta chain) was profiled in a study of blood T cells in healthy people across ages. The CDR3 consists of 14 residues. The germline V gene encodes CDR1 SGHTA and CDR2 FQGNSA. V dropped 3 bases and J dropped 9 bases, with 15 bases sitting between them. Sample-barcoded 5' priming and a J-beta primer mix drove a second PCR of roughly 6 to 12 cycles. One entry per CDR3 protein results from TCRdb running MiXCR on the 5' RACE reads. The top ten clones hold around a sixth of a sample with hundreds of thousands of distinct CDR3 sequences, about 30% of them seen once. Regarding the study as a whole: Age brought a roughly linear fall in TCR beta diversity measured per million T cells.

There are many counts of this clonotype. Antigen specificity is unknown. This TCR derives from a woman older than 75 in good health. The chain uses TRBV7-2 and TRBJ2-1, with D possibly called TRBD1 or TRBD2 (5 bases each). The sample consisted of blood. The CDR3 spells CASSFRQIGTEQFF. The CDR3 region has the DNA TGTGCCAGCAGCTTTAGACAGATAGGGACTGAGCAGTTCTTC.